The source of this TCR beta chain is a study of T cell responses to AZD1222 COVID-19 vaccine. The CDR3 length is 13 residues. Trimming removed 7 bases from V and 4 bases from J, with 14 bases in between. The germline V gene has CDR1 MNHEY and CDR2 SVGAGI. Some clones are missing from TCRdb's copy, which holds only in-frame ones; the method was immunoSEQ multiplex PCR. The repertoire holds some 60,000 clones, with roughly 89% as singletons. Researchers grouped second doses given at about 4 or about 12 weeks into one pool. This clonotype originated in an adult who received the AZD1222 COVID-19 vaccine. The chain is built from TRBV6-5 and TRBJ2-7, with no clear D. Sequenced material: peripheral blood, taken 28 days after the second AZD1222 dose. The CDR3 region has the DNA TGTGCCAGCACCAATCCCCTAGGGTACGAGCAGTACTTC. Residues: CASTNPLGYEQYF.